These T cell receptor beta chains were read from a single sample in a study of Ad26.COV2.S vaccination and SARS-CoV-2 variants. Only in-frame clones appear in the TCRdb table, and some are missing; sequencing was by immunoSEQ multiplex PCR. The table lists around 450,000 clones, approximately 88% of them singletons. The sample here was peripheral blood, taken in a trial of Ad26.COV2.S vaccine versus placebo. All receptors derive from a person aged 18-65 years who received the Ad26.COV2.S COVID-19 vaccine or a placebo. Each CDR3 is given with its conserved first and last residue. The order of the fields is J gene, clone size, V gene, D gene, CDR3 DNA, CDR3 protein. A D gene is named only where the DNA matches it firmly. The size entry is marked missing in some rows and otherwise reads once, few, many or a size class.

J gene: TRBJ2-7; clone size: NA; V gene: TRBV6-6; D gene: NA; CDR3 DNA: TGTGCCAGCACCAATCGGTCCTACGAGCAGTACTTC; CDR3 protein: CASTNRSYEQYF
J gene: TRBJ2-2; clone size: NA; V gene: TRBV12-3/TRBV12-4; D gene: NA; CDR3 DNA: TGTGCCAGCAGTTTTTTCGGGGAGCTGTTTTTT; CDR3 protein: CASSFFGELFF
J gene: TRBJ2-3; clone size: NA; V gene: TRBV14; D gene: NA; CDR3 DNA: TGTGCCAGCAGCCAAGATTCGCCAGGCGACACAGATACGCAGTATTTT; CDR3 protein: CASSQDSPGDTDTQYF
J gene: TRBJ1-6; clone size: once; V gene: TRBV13; D gene: NA; CDR3 DNA: TGTGCCAGCAGCTCGCAGGGAAATAATTCACCCCTCCACTTT; CDR3 protein: CASSSQGNNSPLHF
J gene: TRBJ2-3; clone size: NA; V gene: TRBV7-9; D gene: TRBD1; CDR3 DNA: TGTGCCAGCAGCTCAATCCTCGGGACAGGTTCGGATACGCAGTATTTT; CDR3 protein: CASSSILGTGSDTQYF
J gene: TRBJ2-7; clone size: NA; V gene: TRBV2; D gene: NA; CDR3 DNA: TGTGCCAGCAGTGACCTCTATGGAGGGACCTACGAGCAGTACTTC; CDR3 protein: CASSDLYGGTYEQYF
J gene: TRBJ1-5; clone size: NA; V gene: TRBV5-1; D gene: NA; CDR3 DNA: TGCGCCAGCAGCTTGTTTTCCGGATCCAATCAGCCCCAGCATTTT; CDR3 protein: CASSLFSGSNQPQHF
J gene: TRBJ2-6; clone size: NA; V gene: TRBV4-1; D gene: NA; CDR3 DNA: TGCGCCAGCAGCCAAGATCCTGTTTTGGGTGCTGGGGCCAACGTCCTGACTTTC; CDR3 protein: CASSQDPVLGAGANVLTF
J gene: TRBJ2-5; clone size: NA; V gene: TRBV7-9; D gene: NA; CDR3 DNA: TGTGCCAGCAGCCCGGGACACCTCCAAGAGACCCAGTACTTC; CDR3 protein: CASSPGHLQETQYF
J gene: TRBJ2-3; clone size: NA; V gene: TRBV5-1; D gene: NA; CDR3 DNA: TGCGCCAGCAGCCAAGGAAGAGAGACAGATACGCAGTATTTT; CDR3 protein: CASSQGRETDTQYF
J gene: TRBJ1-3; clone size: NA; V gene: TRBV11-2; D gene: NA; CDR3 DNA: TGTGCCAGCAGCTCGTGGGAGGGGGGATTGGGCTCCTCTGGAAACACCATATATTTT; CDR3 protein: CASSSWEGGLGSSGNTIYF
J gene: TRBJ1-1; clone size: NA; V gene: TRBV11-3; D gene: NA; CDR3 DNA: TGTGCCAGCAGCTTATTGAAGGGCAAGAACACTGAAGCTTTCTTT; CDR3 protein: CASSLLKGKNTEAFF
J gene: TRBJ1-5; clone size: NA; V gene: TRBV6-5; D gene: NA; CDR3 DNA: TGTGCCAGCAGTTACTCGATTGGTAGCAATCAGCCCCAGCATTTT; CDR3 protein: CASSYSIGSNQPQHF
J gene: TRBJ2-2; clone size: NA; V gene: TRBV27; D gene: TRBD1; CDR3 DNA: TGTGCCAGCAGAACTGACAGGGTAGGGGGCGGGGAGCTGTTTTTT; CDR3 protein: CASRTDRVGGGELFF
J gene: TRBJ2-7; clone size: few; V gene: TRBV5-1; D gene: NA; CDR3 DNA: TGCGCCAGCAGCTTGGGGCAGGGCCTTCAATACGAGCAGTACTTC; CDR3 protein: CASSLGQGLQYEQYF
J gene: TRBJ1-1; clone size: NA; V gene: TRBV7-9; D gene: TRBD1; CDR3 DNA: TGTGCCAGCAGTTTTTCTTCAGGGGGAACTGAAGCTTTCTTT; CDR3 protein: CASSFSSGGTEAFF
J gene: TRBJ2-7; clone size: NA; V gene: TRBV5-4; D gene: TRBD1; CDR3 DNA: TGTGCCAGCAGCTTGGGGGACAGTCCCTACGAGCAGTACTTC; CDR3 protein: CASSLGDSPYEQYF
J gene: TRBJ2-7; clone size: NA; V gene: TRBV19; D gene: NA; CDR3 DNA: TGTGCCAGTAGTATAGTCCTGAGGGGCTCCTACGAGCAGTACTTC; CDR3 protein: CASSIVLRGSYEQYF
J gene: TRBJ2-1; clone size: NA; V gene: TRBV24-1; D gene: TRBD2; CDR3 DNA: TGTGCCACCAGTGACCGAAGGACTAGCGGACTTGTCAATGAGCAGTTCTTC; CDR3 protein: CATSDRRTSGLVNEQFF
J gene: TRBJ1-1; clone size: NA; V gene: TRBV9; D gene: NA; CDR3 DNA: TGTGCCAGCAGCGTAGGGGGGCGGACTGAAGCTTTCTTT; CDR3 protein: CASSVGGRTEAFF
J gene: TRBJ2-6; clone size: NA; V gene: TRBV7-8; D gene: NA; CDR3 DNA: TGTGCCAGCCGAGGGGGGTCTGGGGCCAACGTCCTGACTTTC; CDR3 protein: CASRGGSGANVLTF
J gene: TRBJ1-2; clone size: NA; V gene: TRBV25-1; D gene: NA; CDR3 DNA: TGTGCCACCCTAGGGGGTTTGTACTATGGCTACACCTTC; CDR3 protein: CATLGGLYYGYTF
J gene: TRBJ1-1; clone size: NA; V gene: TRBV2; D gene: TRBD1; CDR3 DNA: TGTGCCAGCAGTGAAGCGCTTCGAGGACAGGGCTTGAACACTGAAGCTTTCTTT; CDR3 protein: CASSEALRGQGLNTEAFF
J gene: TRBJ2-1; clone size: NA; V gene: TRBV3-1/TRBV3-2; D gene: TRBD1; CDR3 DNA: TGTGCCAGCAGCACCCGGGACAGCTCCTACAATGAGCAGTTCTTC; CDR3 protein: CASSTRDSSYNEQFF
J gene: TRBJ2-3; clone size: NA; V gene: TRBV3-1/TRBV3-2; D gene: TRBD2; CDR3 DNA: TGTGCCAGCAGCCCTAGGACTAGCGCAGATACGCAGTATTTT; CDR3 protein: CASSPRTSADTQYF
J gene: TRBJ1-1; clone size: NA; V gene: TRBV5-1; D gene: TRBD1; CDR3 DNA: TGCGCCAGCAGCTTCGGGACAGGGGGAAACACTGAAGCTTTCTTT; CDR3 protein: CASSFGTGGNTEAFF
J gene: TRBJ2-4; clone size: NA; V gene: TRBV28; D gene: NA; CDR3 DNA: TGTGCCACCCTAAGGGGGGACATTCAGTACTTC; CDR3 protein: CATLRGDIQYF
J gene: TRBJ2-7; clone size: NA; V gene: TRBV5-6; D gene: NA; CDR3 DNA: TGTGCCAGCAGCTTGGGAGCTGGCCGGGTGGGGGCCGAGCAGTACTTC; CDR3 protein: CASSLGAGRVGAEQYF
J gene: TRBJ2-5; clone size: NA; V gene: TRBV11-1; D gene: NA; CDR3 DNA: TGTGCCAGCAGCTTGAAGGGGGCGGGGTCCCAGTACTTC; CDR3 protein: CASSLKGAGSQYF
J gene: TRBJ2-4; clone size: NA; V gene: TRBV6-2/TRBV6-3; D gene: TRBD1; CDR3 DNA: TGTGCCAGCAGTTACTCGATTTGGACAGGGCTAGCCAAAAACATTCAGTACTTC; CDR3 protein: CASSYSIWTGLAKNIQYF
J gene: TRBJ2-5; clone size: once; V gene: TRBV10-1; D gene: NA; CDR3 DNA: TGCGCCAGCGTCTCCTCGGGGCAGCCCCAAGAGACCCAGTACTTC; CDR3 protein: CASVSSGQPQETQYF
J gene: TRBJ2-2; clone size: NA; V gene: TRBV10-3; D gene: TRBD2; CDR3 DNA: TGTGCCATAGGGGAAACTAGCGGGGGGAACACCGGGGAGCTGTTTTTT; CDR3 protein: CAIGETSGGNTGELFF
J gene: TRBJ2-1; clone size: NA; V gene: TRBV7-2; D gene: TRBD1; CDR3 DNA: TGTGCCAGCAGGGGGACAGCGGCTTACAATGAGCAGTTCTTC; CDR3 protein: CASRGTAAYNEQFF
J gene: TRBJ2-7; clone size: NA; V gene: TRBV7-9; D gene: NA; CDR3 DNA: TGTGCCAGCAGCATGGGAGCCTACGAGCAGTACTTC; CDR3 protein: CASSMGAYEQYF
J gene: TRBJ1-6; clone size: NA; V gene: TRBV5-1; D gene: TRBD1; CDR3 DNA: TGCGCCAGCAGCTTGGAACAGGGGGCCTATTCACCCCTCCACTTT; CDR3 protein: CASSLEQGAYSPLHF
J gene: TRBJ1-1; clone size: NA; V gene: TRBV27; D gene: NA; CDR3 DNA: TGTGCCAGCAGTTTACTACAGTTCAACACTGAAGCTTTCTTT; CDR3 protein: CASSLLQFNTEAFF
J gene: TRBJ2-7; clone size: few; V gene: TRBV29-1; D gene: NA; CDR3 DNA: TGCAGCGTTGAACTACGAGACTACGAGCAGTACTTC; CDR3 protein: CSVELRDYEQYF
J gene: TRBJ2-1; clone size: NA; V gene: TRBV10-3; D gene: NA; CDR3 DNA: TGTGCCATCAGTGAGTCGCATAGGCGGCCCTACAATGAGCAGTTCTTC; CDR3 protein: CAISESHRRPYNEQFF
J gene: TRBJ1-2; clone size: NA; V gene: TRBV5-1; D gene: TRBD1; CDR3 DNA: TGCGCCAGCAGCTTGCTGGGTGCCGGGACAGGAAACTATGGCTACACCTTC; CDR3 protein: CASSLLGAGTGNYGYTF
J gene: TRBJ2-2; clone size: NA; V gene: TRBV7-9; D gene: NA; CDR3 DNA: TGTGCCAGCAGCTTACGCCTCGACATCACCGGGGAGCTGTTTTTT; CDR3 protein: CASSLRLDITGELFF